This T cell receptor (beta chain) originates from a study of T cell responses to AZD1222 COVID-19 vaccine. The CDR3 length is 16 residues. The V gene lost 10 bases and the J gene lost 0 bases, with 19 bases spanning the gap. Per germline, CDR1 ENHRY and CDR2 SYGVKD. Clones were read by immunoSEQ multiplex PCR, and TCRdb kept only the in-frame ones, dropping some. Among under 200,000 clones, 85% to 95% were seen once, and the ten largest hold approximately 4%. This clone appeared a single time. What it binds is unknown. General study results and limits: Just a handful of people given AZD1222 tested seropositive at baseline. Most donors were white British and more were female, and clonal diversity was possibly underestimated.

This clonotype was sampled from an adult who received the MenACWY meningococcal vaccine as a control. The material sequenced was peripheral blood, taken 28 days after the second dose of the MenACWY control vaccine. The J gene is TRBJ1-5, the V gene TRBV10-3, with a tentative D call TRBD1 (6 bases). In DNA form, the CDR3 reads TGTGCCACCGCTAAAGGGAACAGGGATAGCAATCAGCCCCAGCATTTT. Residues: CATAKGNRDSNQPQHF.